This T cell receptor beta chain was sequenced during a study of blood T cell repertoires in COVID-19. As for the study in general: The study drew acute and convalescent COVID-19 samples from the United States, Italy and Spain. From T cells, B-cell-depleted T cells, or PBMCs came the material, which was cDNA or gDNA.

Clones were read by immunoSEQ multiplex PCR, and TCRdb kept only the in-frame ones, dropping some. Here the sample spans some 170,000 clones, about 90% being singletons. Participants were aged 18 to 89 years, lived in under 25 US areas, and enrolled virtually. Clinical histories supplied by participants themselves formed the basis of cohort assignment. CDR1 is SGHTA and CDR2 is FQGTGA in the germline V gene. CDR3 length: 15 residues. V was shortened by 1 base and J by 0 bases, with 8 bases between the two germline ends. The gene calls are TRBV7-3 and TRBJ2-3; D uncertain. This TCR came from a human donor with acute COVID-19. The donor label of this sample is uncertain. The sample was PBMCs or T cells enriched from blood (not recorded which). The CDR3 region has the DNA TGTGCCAGCAGCTTAATTGGCGGTAGCACAGATACGCAGTATTTT. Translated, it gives CASSLIGGSTDTQYF. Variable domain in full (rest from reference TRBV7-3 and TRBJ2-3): GAGVSQTPSNKVTEKGKYVELRCDPISGHTALYWYRQSLGQGPEFLIYFQGTGAADDSGLPNDRFFAVRPEGSVSTLKIQRTERGDSAVYLCASSLIGGSTDTQYFGPGTRLTVL.